Listed here are 2 T cell receptor beta chains from one sample, sequenced in a study of T cell responses to AZD1222 COVID-19 vaccine. Some clones are missing from TCRdb's copy, which holds only in-frame ones; the method was immunoSEQ multiplex PCR. The repertoire holds fewer than 85,000 clones, approximately 83% seen once, with 1.3% in the top ten. The material was peripheral blood, obtained 28 days after the second AZD1222 dose. These receptors came from an adult who received the AZD1222 COVID-19 vaccine.

The gene calls are TRBV6-2 or TRBV6-3 and TRBJ2-4; D remains ambiguous. This CDR3 has 13 residues. CDR1 is MNHEY and CDR2 is SVGEGT in the germline V gene. V was pared by 4 bases and J by 6 bases, with 10 bases between. The CDR3 bases are TGTGCCAGCAGTTCCGAGGACGGAAACATTCAGTACTTC. This sequence encodes CASSSEDGNIQYF.

The sample holds one count of this clone. The chain couples TRBV6-5 to TRBJ2-7; no definite D call. V was clipped by 6 bases and J by 3 bases, with 12 bases between them. Germline CDR1 and CDR2: MNHEY and SVGAGI. The CDR3 consists of 13 residues. The CDR3 protein is CASRRTEDYEQYF. The CDR3 nucleotides are TGTGCCAGCAGGCGGACGGAAGACTACGAGCAGTACTTC.